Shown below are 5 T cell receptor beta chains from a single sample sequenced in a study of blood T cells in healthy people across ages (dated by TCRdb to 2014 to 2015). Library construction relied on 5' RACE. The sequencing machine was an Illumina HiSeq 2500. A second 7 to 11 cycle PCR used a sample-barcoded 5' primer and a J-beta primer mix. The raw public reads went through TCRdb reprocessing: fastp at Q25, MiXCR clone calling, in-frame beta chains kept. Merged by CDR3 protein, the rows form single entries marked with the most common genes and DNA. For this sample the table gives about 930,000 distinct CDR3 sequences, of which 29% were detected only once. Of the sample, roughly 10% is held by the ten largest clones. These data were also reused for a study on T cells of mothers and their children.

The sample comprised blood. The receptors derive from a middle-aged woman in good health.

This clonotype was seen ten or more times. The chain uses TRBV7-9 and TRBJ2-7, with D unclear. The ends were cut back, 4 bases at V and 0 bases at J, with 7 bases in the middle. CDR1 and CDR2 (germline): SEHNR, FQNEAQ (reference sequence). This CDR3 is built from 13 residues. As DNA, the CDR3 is TGTGCCAGCAGCTCGGCAGCCTCCTACGAGCAGTACTTC. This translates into CASSSAASYEQYF.

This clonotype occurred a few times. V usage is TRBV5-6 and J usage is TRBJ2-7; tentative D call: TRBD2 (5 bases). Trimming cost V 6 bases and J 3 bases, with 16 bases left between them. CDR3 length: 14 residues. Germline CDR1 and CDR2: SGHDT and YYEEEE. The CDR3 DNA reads TGTGCCAGCACCGAGGGCGGACTGGGCTACGAGCAGTACTTC. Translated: CASTEGGLGYEQYF.

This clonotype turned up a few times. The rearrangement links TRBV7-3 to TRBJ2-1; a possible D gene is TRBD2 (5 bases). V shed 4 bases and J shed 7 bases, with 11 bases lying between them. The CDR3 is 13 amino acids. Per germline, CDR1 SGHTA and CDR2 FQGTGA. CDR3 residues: CASSSGRGNEQFF. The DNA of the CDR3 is TGTGCCAGCAGCTCTGGAAGAGGGAATGAGCAGTTCTTC.

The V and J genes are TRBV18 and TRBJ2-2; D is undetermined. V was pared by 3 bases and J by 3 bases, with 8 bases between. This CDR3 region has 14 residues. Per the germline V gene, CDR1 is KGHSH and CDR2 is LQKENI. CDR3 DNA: TGTGCCAGCTCACCGCGGATCGACACCGGGGAGCTGTTTTTT. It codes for CASSPRIDTGELFF.

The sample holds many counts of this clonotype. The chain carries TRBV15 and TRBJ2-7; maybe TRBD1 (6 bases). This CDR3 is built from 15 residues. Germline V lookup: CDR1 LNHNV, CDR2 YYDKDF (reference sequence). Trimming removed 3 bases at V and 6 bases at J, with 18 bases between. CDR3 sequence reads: CATSSQTGLLAEQYF. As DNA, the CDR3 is TGTGCCACCAGCAGTCAGACAGGACTCCTAGCCGAGCAGTACTTC. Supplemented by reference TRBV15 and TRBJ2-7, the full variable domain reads DAMVIQNPRYQVTQFGKPVTLSCSQTLNHNVMYWYQQKSSQAPKLLFHYYDKDFNNEADTPDNFQSRRPNTSFCFLDIRSPGLGDTAMYLCATSSQTGLLAEQYFGPGTRLTVT.